A selection of T cell receptor beta chains follows, all from one sample in a study of OX40 agonist ivuxolimab in advanced cancers. Profiling relied on immunoSEQ multiplex PCR, and the TCRdb table lists in-frame clones only, not all of them. The table records nearly 50,000 clones, about 88% of them present only once. Sequenced material: CD4+ or CD8+ T cells sorted from blood, taken in a trial of the OX40 agonist ivuxolimab. The receptor source for this set is an adult with an advanced solid tumor such as melanoma, head and neck, liver or kidney cancer. Each CDR3 is given without its conserved first and last residue. The order of the fields is J gene, V gene, CDR3 protein.

J gene: TRBJ2-3
V gene: TRBV9
CDR3 protein: ASSPRTSGKGADTQY

J gene: TRBJ2-2
V gene: TRBV7-3
CDR3 protein: ASSLDFGELF

J gene: TRBJ1-1
V gene: TRBV19
CDR3 protein: ASSQDRGGNTEAF

J gene: TRBJ2-1
V gene: TRBV5-1
CDR3 protein: ASSLESVPYNEQF

J gene: TRBJ1-1
V gene: TRBV29-1
CDR3 protein: SVRLGRTTEAF

J gene: TRBJ2-2
V gene: TRBV6-5
CDR3 protein: ASSFHPGLLNGELF

J gene: TRBJ2-1
V gene: TRBV5-1
CDR3 protein: ASSLLAGAGYNEQF

J gene: TRBJ1-4
V gene: TRBV5-8
CDR3 protein: ASSLAVAGINEKLF

J gene: TRBJ1-3
V gene: TRBV19
CDR3 protein: ASSTLGGGNTIY

J gene: TRBJ1-2
V gene: TRBV19
CDR3 protein: ASTPGQGGNGYT

J gene: TRBJ1-5
V gene: TRBV19
CDR3 protein: ASKRGQGVLPQH

J gene: TRBJ2-3
V gene: TRBV2
CDR3 protein: ASLAQY

J gene: TRBJ1-1
V gene: TRBV30
CDR3 protein: AWSKTGESTEAF

J gene: TRBJ1-5
V gene: TRBV19
CDR3 protein: AVRDAYSNQPQH

J gene: TRBJ2-3
V gene: TRBV5-1
CDR3 protein: ASSLAGLATDTQY

J gene: TRBJ1-2
V gene: TRBV9
CDR3 protein: ASSVAALGRESYGYT

J gene: TRBJ2-2
V gene: TRBV29-1
CDR3 protein: SASGRASGELF

J gene: TRBJ1-6
V gene: TRBV30
CDR3 protein: AWTRNRNGSPLH

J gene: TRBJ2-7
V gene: TRBV5-6
CDR3 protein: ASSPIQGTVYEQY

J gene: TRBJ2-7
V gene: TRBV15
CDR3 protein: ATSRSPLMAGSYEQY

J gene: TRBJ2-1
V gene: TRBV30
CDR3 protein: AWKPGQLIKNEQF

J gene: TRBJ1-2
V gene: TRBV30
CDR3 protein: AWSHNRGLHGYT

J gene: TRBJ2-7
V gene: TRBV10-3
CDR3 protein: AISGDRSSYEQY

J gene: TRBJ2-1
V gene: TRBV9
CDR3 protein: ASSVAQGDRGNEQF

J gene: TRBJ2-5
V gene: TRBV7-9
CDR3 protein: ASSLYPPGQGQETQY

J gene: TRBJ1-1
V gene: TRBV7-2
CDR3 protein: ASSFGTGAEAF

J gene: TRBJ2-7
V gene: TRBV5-6
CDR3 protein: ASSFRTGVSEQY